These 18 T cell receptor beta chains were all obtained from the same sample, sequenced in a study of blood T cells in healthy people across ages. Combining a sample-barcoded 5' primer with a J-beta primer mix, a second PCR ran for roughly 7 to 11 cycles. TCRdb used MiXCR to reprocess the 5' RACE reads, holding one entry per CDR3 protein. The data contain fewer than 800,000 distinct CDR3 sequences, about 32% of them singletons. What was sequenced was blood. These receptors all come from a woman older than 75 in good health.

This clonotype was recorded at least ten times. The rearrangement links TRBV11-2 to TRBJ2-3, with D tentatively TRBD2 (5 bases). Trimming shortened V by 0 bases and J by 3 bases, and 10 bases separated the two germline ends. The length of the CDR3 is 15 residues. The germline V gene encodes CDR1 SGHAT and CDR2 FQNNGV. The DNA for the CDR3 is TGTGCCAGCAGCTTAGATTTCCGGGGTACAGATACGCAGTATTTT. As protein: CASSLDFRGTDTQYF.

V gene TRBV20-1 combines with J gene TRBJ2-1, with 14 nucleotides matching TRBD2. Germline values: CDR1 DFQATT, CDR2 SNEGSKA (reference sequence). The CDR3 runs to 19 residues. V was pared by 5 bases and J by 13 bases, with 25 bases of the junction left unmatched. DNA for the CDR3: TGCAGTGCTCATTTCCTGACTAGCGGGGGGGCTCGCGTTTCGGAGACCCAGTTCTTC. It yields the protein CSAHFLTSGGARVSETQFF.

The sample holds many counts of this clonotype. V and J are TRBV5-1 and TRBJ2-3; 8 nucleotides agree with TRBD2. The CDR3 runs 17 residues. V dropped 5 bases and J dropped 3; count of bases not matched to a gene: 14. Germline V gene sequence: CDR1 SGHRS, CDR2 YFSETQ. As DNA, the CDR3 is TGCGCCAGCAGGACCCTCGGGGGGGCCGGGAGGACAGATACGCAGTATTTT. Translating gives CASRTLGGAGRTDTQYF. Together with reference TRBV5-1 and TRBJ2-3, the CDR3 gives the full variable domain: KAGVTQTPRYLIKTRGQQVTLSCSPISGHRSVSWYQQTPGQGLQFLFEYFSETQRNKGNFPGRFSGRQFSNSRSEMNVSTLELGDSALYLCASRTLGGAGRTDTQYFGPGTRLTVL.

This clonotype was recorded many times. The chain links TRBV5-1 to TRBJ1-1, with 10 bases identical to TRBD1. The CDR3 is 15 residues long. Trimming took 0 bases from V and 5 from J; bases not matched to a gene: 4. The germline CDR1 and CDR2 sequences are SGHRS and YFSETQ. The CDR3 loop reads CASSLGTGGWTEAFF. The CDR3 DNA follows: TGCGCCAGCAGCTTGGGGACAGGGGGTTGGACTGAAGCTTTCTTT.

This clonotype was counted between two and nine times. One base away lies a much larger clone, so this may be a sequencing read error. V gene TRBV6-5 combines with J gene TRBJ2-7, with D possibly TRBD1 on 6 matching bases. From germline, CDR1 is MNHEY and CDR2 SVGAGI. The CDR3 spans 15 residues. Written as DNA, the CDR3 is TGTACCAGCAGTTCTGCAGGGGTCCACCCCTACGAGCAGTACTTC. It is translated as CTSSSAGVHPYEQYF.

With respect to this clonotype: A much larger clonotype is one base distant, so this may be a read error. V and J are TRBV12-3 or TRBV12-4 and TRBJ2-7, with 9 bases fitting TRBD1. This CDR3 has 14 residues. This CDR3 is CVSSPKTGGVEQYF. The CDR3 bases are TGTGTCAGCAGCCCAAAGACAGGGGGTGTGGAGCAGTACTTC.

The CDR3 coding sequence is TGCAGTGCTAGACCGGGAGGGTTATGGAAAACCGGGGAGCTGTTTTTT. Protein: CSARPGGLWKTGELFF. This rearrangement joins TRBV20-1 to TRBJ2-2; 8 nucleotides agree with TRBD2. Trimming cost V 2 bases and J 5 bases; bases outside gene matches: 10. Germline assignment: CDR1 DFQATT and CDR2 SNEGSKA (reference sequence). CDR3 length: 16 amino acids.

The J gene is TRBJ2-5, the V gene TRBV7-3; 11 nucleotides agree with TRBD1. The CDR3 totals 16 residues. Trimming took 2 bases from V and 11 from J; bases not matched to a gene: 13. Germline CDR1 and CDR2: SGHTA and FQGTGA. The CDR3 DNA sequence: TGTGCCAGCAGCTTATTAAGAGGACAGGGGGCGACTGAGCAGTACTTC. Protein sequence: CASSLLRGQGATEQYF.

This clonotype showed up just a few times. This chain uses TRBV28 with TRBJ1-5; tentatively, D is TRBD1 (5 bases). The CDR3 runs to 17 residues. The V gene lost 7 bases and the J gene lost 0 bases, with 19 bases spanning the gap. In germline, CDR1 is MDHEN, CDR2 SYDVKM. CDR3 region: CASTKPRAGLSNQPQHF. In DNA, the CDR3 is TGTGCCAGCACAAAGCCAAGGGCAGGGCTTAGCAATCAGCCCCAGCATTTT.

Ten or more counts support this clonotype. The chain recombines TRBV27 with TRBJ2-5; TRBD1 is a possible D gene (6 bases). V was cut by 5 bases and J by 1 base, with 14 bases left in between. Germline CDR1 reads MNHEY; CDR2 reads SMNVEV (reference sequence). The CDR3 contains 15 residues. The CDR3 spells CASSPPGTFQETQYF. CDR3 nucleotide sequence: TGTGCCAGCAGTCCCCCGGGGACATTCCAAGAGACCCAGTACTTC.

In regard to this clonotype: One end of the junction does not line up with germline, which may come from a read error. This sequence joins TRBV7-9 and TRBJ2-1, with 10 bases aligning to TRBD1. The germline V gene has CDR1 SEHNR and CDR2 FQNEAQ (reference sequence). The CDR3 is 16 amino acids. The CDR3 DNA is TGTGCCAGCAGCGTAGCGTCGGGACAGGGGTTGCATGAGCAGTTCTTC. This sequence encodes CASSVASGQGLHEQFF.

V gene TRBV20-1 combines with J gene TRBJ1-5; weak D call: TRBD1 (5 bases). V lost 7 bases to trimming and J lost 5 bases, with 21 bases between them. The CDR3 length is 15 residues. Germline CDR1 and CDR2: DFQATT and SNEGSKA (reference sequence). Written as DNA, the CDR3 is TGCAGTGGTTGGGCAGGGTTCTCGAGCGATCAGCCCCAGCATTTT. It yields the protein CSGWAGFSSDQPQHF.

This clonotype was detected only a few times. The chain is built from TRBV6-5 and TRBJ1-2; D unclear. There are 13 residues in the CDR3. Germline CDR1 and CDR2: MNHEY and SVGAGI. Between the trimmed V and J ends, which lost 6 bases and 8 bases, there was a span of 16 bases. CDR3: CASSSFAEGGYTF. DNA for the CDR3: TGTGCCAGCAGCTCCTTTGCGGAAGGGGGCTACACCTTC.

The CDR3 spells CASSFPDRGTEAFF. The CDR3 nucleotides read TGTGCCAGCAGCTTCCCGGACAGGGGCACTGAAGCTTTCTTT. This chain uses TRBV7-9 with TRBJ1-1; 9 nucleotides line up with TRBD1. CDR3 length equals 14 residues. Germline loops: CDR1 SEHNR, CDR2 FQNEAQ (reference sequence). With V trimmed by 3 bases and J by 4 bases, 3 bases remained unmatched. Supplemented by reference TRBV7-9 and TRBJ1-1, the full variable domain reads DTGVSQNPRHKITKRGQNVTFRCDPISEHNRLYWYRQTLGQGPEFLTYFQNEAQLEKSRLLSDRFSAERPKGSFSTLEIQRTEQGDSAMYLCASSFPDRGTEAFFGQGTRLTVV.

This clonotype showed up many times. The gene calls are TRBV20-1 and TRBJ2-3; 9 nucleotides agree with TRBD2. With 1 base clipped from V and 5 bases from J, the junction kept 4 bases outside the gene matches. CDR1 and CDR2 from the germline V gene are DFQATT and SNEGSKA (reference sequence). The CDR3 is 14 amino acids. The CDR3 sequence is CSARVAGARDTQYF. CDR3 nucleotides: TGCAGTGCTAGAGTAGCGGGGGCCCGAGATACGCAGTATTTT.

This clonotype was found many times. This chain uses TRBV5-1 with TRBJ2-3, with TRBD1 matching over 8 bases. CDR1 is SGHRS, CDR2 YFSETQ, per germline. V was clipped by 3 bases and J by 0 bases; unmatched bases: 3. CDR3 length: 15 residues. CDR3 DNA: TGCGCCAGCAGCTCCGGGACAGGAAGCACAGATACGCAGTATTTT. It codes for CASSSGTGSTDTQYF.

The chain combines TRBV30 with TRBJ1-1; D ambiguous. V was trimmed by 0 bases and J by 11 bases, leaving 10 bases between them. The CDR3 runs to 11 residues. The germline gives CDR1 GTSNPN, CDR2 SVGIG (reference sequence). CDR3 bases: TGTGCCTGGAGTGTACTCCCGTCGGCTTTCTTT. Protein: CAWSVLPSAFF.

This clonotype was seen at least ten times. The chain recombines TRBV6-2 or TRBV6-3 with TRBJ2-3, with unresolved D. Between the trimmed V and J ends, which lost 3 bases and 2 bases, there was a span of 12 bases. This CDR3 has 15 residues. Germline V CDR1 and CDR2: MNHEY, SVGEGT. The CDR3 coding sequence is TGTGCCAGCAGTTATCTTCCGAAGAACACAGATACGCAGTATTTT. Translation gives CASSYLPKNTDTQYF.